This is a list of T cell receptor beta chains from one sample in a study of CD8 T cells in ankylosing spondylitis. TCRdb re-derived calls from the 5' RACE reads in MiXCR, one entry per CDR3 protein. The sample has under 550,000 distinct CDR3 sequences; roughly 25% are singletons. Sequencing was carried out using blood, either unsorted or a sorted T cell fraction (not recorded which). Every receptor here comes from a male donor with ankylosing spondylitis. The CDR3 runs from the conserved cysteine through the conserved F or W. A D gene is named only where the DNA matches it firmly. Part of the rows lack a size; the others show once, few, many or a class for expanded clones.

TRBV5-1	few	TRBJ2-7	14	TRBD2	CASSSGLATYEQYF	TGCGCCAGCAGTTCGGGACTAGCCACCTACGAGCAGTACTTC
TRBV21-1	.	TRBJ1-4	15	.	CASRGGRQYNEKLFF	TGTGCCAGCCGAGGAGGGCGACAGTATAATGAAAAACTGTTTTTT
TRBV2	.	TRBJ1-3	12	.	CASRRSGNTIYF	TGTGCCAGTCGGAGAAGTGGAAACACCATATATTTT
TRBV7-9	.	TRBJ1-1	16	.	CASSSPRGASRTEAFF	TGTGCCAGCAGCTCCCCTAGGGGGGCATCGAGGACTGAAGCTTTCTTT
TRBV3-1	.	TRBJ2-7	15	TRBD2	CASSRGLAGSYEQYF	TGTGCCAGCAGCCGGGGACTAGCGGGCTCCTACGAGCAGTACTTC
TRBV20-1	.	TRBJ1-4	16	TRBD1	CSAQPGTGGTNEKLFF	TGCAGTGCTCAACCCGGGACAGGGGGCACTAATGAAAAACTGTTTTTT
TRBV12-3/TRBV12-4	.	TRBJ1-2	13	.	CASLSGFGYGYTF	TGTGCCAGCCTGTCAGGTTTTGGGTACGGCTACACCTTC
TRBV12-3/TRBV12-4	.	TRBJ1-3	17	.	CASSFRPPGTSGNTIYF	TGTGCCAGCAGTTTTCGGCCTCCAGGGACATCTGGAAACACCATATATTTT
TRBV29-1	.	TRBJ1-4	11	.	CSGGVFEKLFF	TGCAGCGGCGGAGTTTTTGAAAAACTGTTTTTT
TRBV20-1	.	TRBJ2-1	12	.	CSAGLTGNEQFF	TGCAGTGCGGGCCTAACAGGGAATGAGCAGTTCTTC
TRBV10-3	few	TRBJ2-7	16	.	CATLMGEGGTLRGQYF	TGTGCCACCCTGATGGGTGAGGGAGGGACACTACGAGGGCAGTACTTC
TRBV12-3/TRBV12-4	few	TRBJ1-5	14	TRBD1	CASSPDRSNQPQHF	TGTGCCAGCAGTCCGGACAGGTCGAATCAGCCCCAGCATTTT
TRBV29-1	.	TRBJ1-4	13	.	CSAERVVGEKLFF	TGCAGCGCTGAACGGGTAGTCGGTGAAAAACTGTTTTTT
TRBV3-1	.	TRBJ1-3	10	.	CASSGLTIYF	TGTGCCAGCAGCGGCCTTACCATATATTTT
TRBV3-1	.	TRBJ1-2	14	.	CASSQVDSNYGYTF	TGTGCCAGCAGCCAAGTGGACAGTAACTATGGCTACACCTTC
TRBV24-1	few	TRBJ2-7	15	.	CATSDSSPATYEQYF	TGTGCCACCAGTGATTCCTCCCCGGCAACCTACGAGCAGTACTTC
TRBV7-9	.	TRBJ2-5	15	TRBD2	CASSLVAGGQETQYF	TGTGCCAGCAGCCTGGTAGCGGGAGGACAAGAGACCCAGTACTTC
TRBV20-1	.	TRBJ2-5	12	.	CSARGSLETQYF	TGCAGTGCTAGAGGGTCACTGGAGACCCAGTACTTC
TRBV14	few	TRBJ2-7	15	TRBD1	CASSQEQGERYEQYF	TGTGCCAGCAGCCAAGAACAGGGGGAGAGGTACGAGCAGTACTTC
TRBV20-1	few	TRBJ2-1	16	TRBD2	CSARPAGTSGRGEQFF	TGCAGTGCTAGACCCGCCGGGACTAGCGGGAGGGGTGAGCAGTTCTTC
TRBV5-1	.	TRBJ1-1	14	TRBD1	CASSDNRGVAEAFF	TGCGCCAGCAGCGATAACAGGGGGGTCGCTGAAGCTTTCTTT
TRBV20-1	.	TRBJ2-2	14	.	CSARDQGSTGELFF	TGCAGTGCTAGAGACCAGGGAAGCACCGGGGAGCTGTTTTTT
TRBV5-1	.	TRBJ2-1	14	TRBD2	CASSIGTSNNEQFF	TGCGCCAGCAGCATCGGGACTAGCAACAATGAGCAGTTCTTC
TRBV6-2/TRBV6-3	.	TRBJ2-6	18	TRBD2	CASSNPLAGGSGANVLTF	TGTGCCAGCAGTAACCCACTAGCGGGAGGGTCTGGGGCCAACGTCCTGACTTTC